These 23 T cell receptor beta chains were all obtained from the same sample, sequenced in a study of blood T cells in healthy people across ages. A second PCR, run for roughly 7 to 11 cycles, used a sample-barcoded 5' primer plus a J-beta primer mix. TCRdb re-called the 5' RACE reads through MiXCR, storing one row per CDR3 protein. The sample carries approximately 2,000,000 distinct CDR3 sequences, 39% recorded once. Sequencing used blood. The receptor set was obtained from a human donor in good health.

J is TRBJ2-3 and V is TRBV7-9; TRBD1 aligns across 7 bases. The CDR3 covers 16 residues. Germline values: CDR1 SEHNR, CDR2 FQNEAQ (reference sequence). Trimming removed 5 bases from V and 6 bases from J; junction bases left unmatched: 14. CDR3 DNA sequence: TGTGCCAGCAGCCCCAGGAGAGGGGGCAATCTTGATACGCAGTATTTT. This translates into CASSPRRGGNLDTQYF.

This chain joins TRBV2 and TRBJ2-5; D might be TRBD2 (5 bases). V lost 3 bases to trimming and J lost 5 bases, with 10 bases between them. Per the germline V gene, CDR1 is SNHLY and CDR2 is FYNNEI. The CDR3 loop spans 13 amino acids. CDR3 residues: CASSDEEVETQYF. The CDR3 DNA reads as TGTGCCAGCAGTGATGAGGAGGTGGAGACCCAGTACTTC.

This clonotype turned up a few times. The V gene is TRBV5-1, the J gene TRBJ2-3, with 7 bases that match TRBD2. CDR3 size: 19 residues. V lost 2 bases, J lost 4 bases, and 19 bases stayed unmatched. The V gene's germline CDR1 is SGHRS and CDR2 YFSETQ. CDR3 nucleotides: TGCGCCAGCAGCTTCAACGGCCGGGCCATGGGGGGGTACGCAGATACGCAGTATTTT. Translation gives CASSFNGRAMGGYADTQYF.

This clonotype was seen only a few times. The rearrangement links TRBV29-1 to TRBJ2-1, with 10 nucleotides matching TRBD2. Germline trimming cut 5 bases from V and 5 bases from J; bases unmatched to any gene: 6. The germline V gene has CDR1 SQVTM and CDR2 ANQGSEA. The CDR3 is 14 amino acids. The CDR3 nucleotides read TGCAGCGTTTCGCGGACTAGCGGAGACAATGAGCAGTTCTTC. It specifies CSVSRTSGDNEQFF.

About this clonotype: A junction boundary mismatches the germline segment, possibly from a read error. V and J are TRBV5-6 and TRBJ1-2; D is undetermined. This CDR3 is 15 amino acids long. Germline CDR1 is SGHDT and CDR2 is YYEEEE. CDR3 amino acids: CASTFRYGPNHGYTF. DNA of the CDR3: TGTGCCAGCACCTTCCGGTACGGTCCTAACCATGGCTACACCTTC.

This clonotype appeared once. The chain employs TRBV5-1 and TRBJ1-2; no definite D call. Germline lookup yields CDR1 SGHRS and CDR2 YFSETQ. The V gene lost 5 bases and the J gene lost 2 bases, with 13 bases spanning the gap. This CDR3 region has 14 residues. CDR3 DNA: TGCGCCAGCAGTGTAACGACCCAGAACTATGGCTACACCTTC. It codes for CASSVTTQNYGYTF.

This rearrangement joins TRBV7-9 to TRBJ1-1; D is unresolved. Looked up from germline, CDR1 is SEHNR and CDR2 is FQNEAQ (reference sequence). CDR3 length: 13 residues. V lost 4 bases to trimming and J lost 6 bases, with 12 bases between them. CDR3 sequence reads: CASSYSVSPEAFF. As DNA, the CDR3 is TGTGCCAGCAGCTATTCGGTGTCCCCTGAAGCTTTCTTT.

This clonotype came up a few times. J is TRBJ1-5 and V is TRBV15; the D is unclear. CDR1 LNHNV and CDR2 YYDKDF come from the germline V gene (reference sequence). The CDR3 is made up of 16 amino acids. Trimming cost V 5 bases and J 7 bases, with 21 bases left between them. The chain's CDR3 is CATSLRVTGYMQPQHF. DNA of the CDR3: TGTGCCACCAGCCTACGAGTAACGGGTTACATGCAGCCCCAGCATTTT.

This chain uses TRBV29-1 with TRBJ2-7; 9 bases map to TRBD1. CDR3 size: 14 residues. The germline V gene encodes CDR1 SQVTM and CDR2 ANQGSEA. V lost 1 base to trimming and J lost 3 bases; unmatched junction nucleotides: 4. CDR3: CSVEGTGARYEQYF. Here the CDR3 DNA reads TGCAGCGTTGAAGGGACAGGGGCCCGCTACGAGCAGTACTTC.

This clonotype was counted between two and nine times. The chain combines TRBV6-2 or TRBV6-3 with TRBJ1-5, with D perhaps matching TRBD1 (6 bases). Germline V gene sequence: CDR1 MNHEY, CDR2 SVGEGT. CDR3 length: 14 residues. V was cut by 6 bases and J by 3 bases, with 12 bases left in between. The CDR3, as DNA: TGTGCCAGCAGGTTGACAGGTGACAATCAGCCCCAGCATTTT. Amino acids: CASRLTGDNQPQHF.

This clonotype has a count of ten or more. The chain is built from TRBV29-1 and TRBJ2-6; D ambiguous. Germline CDR1 and CDR2: SQVTM and ANQGSEA. This CDR3 comprises 13 residues. The V end lost 4 bases, the J end lost 2 bases, and 6 bases lay between the germline ends. CDR3 DNA: TGCAGCGTTGTCAGAACTGGGGCCAACGTCCTGACTTTC. Protein product: CSVVRTGANVLTF. The variable domain in full, completed from reference TRBV29-1 and TRBJ2-6, reads SAVISQKPSRDICQRGTSLTIQCQVDSQVTMMFWYRQQPGQSLTLIATANQGSEATYESGFVIDKFPISRPNLTFSTLTVSNMSPEDSSIYLCSVVRTGANVLTFGAGSRLTVL.

The V call is TRBV7-2, the J call TRBJ1-2; the D gene is possibly TRBD1 (5 bases). V lost 2 bases to trimming and J lost 8 bases, with 9 bases between them. CDR1 is SGHTA, CDR2 FQGNSA, per germline. The CDR3 is made up of 12 amino acids. CDR3 region: CASSLRGQGYTF. The CDR3 DNA is TGTGCCAGCAGCTTAAGGGGTCAAGGCTACACCTTC. Supplemented by reference TRBV7-2 and TRBJ1-2, the full variable domain reads GAGVSQSPSNKVTEKGKDVELRCDPISGHTALYWYRQSLGQGLEFLIYFQGNSAPDKSGLPSDRFSAERTGGSVSTLTIQRTQQEDSAVYLCASSLRGQGYTFGSGTRLTVV.

The J gene is TRBJ1-2, the V gene TRBV5-6; possible D gene TRBD1, 5 bases. V was pared by 0 bases and J by 8 bases, with 8 bases between. Looked up from germline, CDR1 is SGHDT and CDR2 is YYEEEE. The length of the CDR3 is 12 residues. CDR3 amino acids: CASSLEDMGYTF. CDR3 bases: TGTGCCAGCAGCTTGGAGGACATGGGCTACACCTTC. Variable domain in full (rest from reference TRBV5-6 and TRBJ1-2): DAGVTQSPTHLIKTRGQQVTLRCSPKSGHDTVSWYQQALGQGPQFIFQYYEEEERQRGNFPDRFSGHQFPNYSSELNVNALLLGDSALYLCASSLEDMGYTFGSGTRLTVV.

This clonotype showed up just a few times. V gene TRBV3-1 combines with J gene TRBJ1-6, with a possible D match to TRBD1 (6 bases). The V gene lost 2 bases and the J gene lost 5 bases, with 16 bases spanning the gap. Germline V gene data show CDR1 as LGHDT and CDR2 as YNNKEL (reference sequence). CDR3 length: 17 amino acids. The CDR3 DNA is TGTGCCAGCAGCCAATTGCTGGGGGCCGGGCATAATTCACCCCTCCACTTT. It codes for CASSQLLGAGHNSPLHF.

This sequence joins TRBV4-1 and TRBJ1-2; TRBD1 is a possible D gene (6 bases). Germline V gene data show CDR1 as MGHRA and CDR2 as YSYEKL. V lost 2 bases, J lost 4 bases, and 11 bases lay in between. The CDR3 is 14 amino acids. This chain's CDR3 is CASSQLQGIYGYTF. CDR3 DNA: TGCGCCAGCAGCCAACTACAGGGAATCTATGGCTACACCTTC.

This sequence joins TRBV6-5 and TRBJ2-5; D may be TRBD1 or TRBD2 (5 bases each). The CDR3 has 14 amino acids. V gave up 9 bases and J gave up 5 bases, with 19 bases separating them. CDR1 MNHEY and CDR2 SVGAGI come from the germline V gene. CDR3 DNA: TGTGCCAGTGGGACCTTGGCCTACGGGGAGACCCAGTACTTC. This translates into CASGTLAYGETQYF.

The V gene is TRBV28, the J gene TRBJ1-5; TRBD1 aligns across 9 bases. Germline loops: CDR1 MDHEN, CDR2 SYDVKM. The V segment lost 6 bases and the J segment 5 bases; nucleotides outside the gene matches: 5. This CDR3 is 14 amino acids long. As DNA, the CDR3 is TGTGCCAGCAGCCCCGGGACAGGGCATCAGCCCCAGCATTTT. Protein product: CASSPGTGHQPQHF.

The V gene is TRBV12-3 or TRBV12-4, the J gene TRBJ2-1; D remains ambiguous. Trimming shortened V by 6 bases and J by 8 bases, and 11 bases separated the two germline ends. This CDR3 region has 12 residues. The CDR3 reads CASSLIVHEQFF. DNA for the CDR3: TGTGCCAGCAGCCTTATAGTCCATGAGCAGTTCTTC.

V gene TRBV7-3 combines with J gene TRBJ2-1; D is unclear. The CDR3 contains 15 residues. Germline lookup yields CDR1 SGHTA and CDR2 FQGTGA. Trimming stripped 5 bases from V and 2 bases from J, with 13 bases between. CDR3 nucleotide sequence: TGTGCCAGCAGCATATTGGCGGTAACCTACAATGAGCAGTTCTTC. It yields the protein CASSILAVTYNEQFF.

This clonotype showed up just a few times. One junction end disagrees with the germline gene, perhaps due to a read error. The chain is built from TRBV4-3 and TRBJ1-2; D call uncertain. The germline V gene has CDR1 LGHNA and CDR2 YSLEER. The CDR3 contains 14 residues. The CDR3 DNA reads as TGCGCCAGCAGTCAAGGGTGGGCAGACTATGGCTACACCTTC. The encoded protein is CASSQGWADYGYTF.

The CDR3 DNA reads TGTGCCAGCAGTCTCCGGGACGGGGGGTCGTCTCACTACACCTTC. Protein: CASSLRDGGSSHYTF. This sequence joins TRBV6-2 or TRBV6-3 and TRBJ1-2; the D gene is possibly TRBD1 (5 bases). Looked up from germline, CDR1 is MNHEY and CDR2 is SVGEGT. The ends were cut back, 5 bases at V and 10 bases at J, with 23 bases in the middle. This CDR3 spans 15 amino acids.

CDR3 sequence reads: CASSYTNQGPHGYTF. CDR3 DNA: TGTGCCAGCAGTTACACAAATCAGGGGCCCCATGGCTACACCTTC. This rearrangement joins TRBV6-6 to TRBJ1-2, with TRBD1 as a possible D gene (6 bases). Trimming stripped 2 bases from V and 6 bases from J, with 16 bases between. The CDR3 consists of 15 residues. Germline CDR1 and CDR2: MNHNY and SVGAGI (reference sequence).

The chain links TRBV7-2 to TRBJ2-7; 7 bases are shared with TRBD2. Germline CDR1 is SGHTA and CDR2 is FQGNSA. Unmatched junction bases numbered 7, after V lost 1 base and J lost 4 bases. The CDR3 loop spans 15 amino acids. CDR3 amino acids: CASSLVRGISYEQYF. The CDR3 coding sequence is TGTGCCAGCAGCTTAGTGCGGGGGATTTCATACGAGCAGTACTTC.